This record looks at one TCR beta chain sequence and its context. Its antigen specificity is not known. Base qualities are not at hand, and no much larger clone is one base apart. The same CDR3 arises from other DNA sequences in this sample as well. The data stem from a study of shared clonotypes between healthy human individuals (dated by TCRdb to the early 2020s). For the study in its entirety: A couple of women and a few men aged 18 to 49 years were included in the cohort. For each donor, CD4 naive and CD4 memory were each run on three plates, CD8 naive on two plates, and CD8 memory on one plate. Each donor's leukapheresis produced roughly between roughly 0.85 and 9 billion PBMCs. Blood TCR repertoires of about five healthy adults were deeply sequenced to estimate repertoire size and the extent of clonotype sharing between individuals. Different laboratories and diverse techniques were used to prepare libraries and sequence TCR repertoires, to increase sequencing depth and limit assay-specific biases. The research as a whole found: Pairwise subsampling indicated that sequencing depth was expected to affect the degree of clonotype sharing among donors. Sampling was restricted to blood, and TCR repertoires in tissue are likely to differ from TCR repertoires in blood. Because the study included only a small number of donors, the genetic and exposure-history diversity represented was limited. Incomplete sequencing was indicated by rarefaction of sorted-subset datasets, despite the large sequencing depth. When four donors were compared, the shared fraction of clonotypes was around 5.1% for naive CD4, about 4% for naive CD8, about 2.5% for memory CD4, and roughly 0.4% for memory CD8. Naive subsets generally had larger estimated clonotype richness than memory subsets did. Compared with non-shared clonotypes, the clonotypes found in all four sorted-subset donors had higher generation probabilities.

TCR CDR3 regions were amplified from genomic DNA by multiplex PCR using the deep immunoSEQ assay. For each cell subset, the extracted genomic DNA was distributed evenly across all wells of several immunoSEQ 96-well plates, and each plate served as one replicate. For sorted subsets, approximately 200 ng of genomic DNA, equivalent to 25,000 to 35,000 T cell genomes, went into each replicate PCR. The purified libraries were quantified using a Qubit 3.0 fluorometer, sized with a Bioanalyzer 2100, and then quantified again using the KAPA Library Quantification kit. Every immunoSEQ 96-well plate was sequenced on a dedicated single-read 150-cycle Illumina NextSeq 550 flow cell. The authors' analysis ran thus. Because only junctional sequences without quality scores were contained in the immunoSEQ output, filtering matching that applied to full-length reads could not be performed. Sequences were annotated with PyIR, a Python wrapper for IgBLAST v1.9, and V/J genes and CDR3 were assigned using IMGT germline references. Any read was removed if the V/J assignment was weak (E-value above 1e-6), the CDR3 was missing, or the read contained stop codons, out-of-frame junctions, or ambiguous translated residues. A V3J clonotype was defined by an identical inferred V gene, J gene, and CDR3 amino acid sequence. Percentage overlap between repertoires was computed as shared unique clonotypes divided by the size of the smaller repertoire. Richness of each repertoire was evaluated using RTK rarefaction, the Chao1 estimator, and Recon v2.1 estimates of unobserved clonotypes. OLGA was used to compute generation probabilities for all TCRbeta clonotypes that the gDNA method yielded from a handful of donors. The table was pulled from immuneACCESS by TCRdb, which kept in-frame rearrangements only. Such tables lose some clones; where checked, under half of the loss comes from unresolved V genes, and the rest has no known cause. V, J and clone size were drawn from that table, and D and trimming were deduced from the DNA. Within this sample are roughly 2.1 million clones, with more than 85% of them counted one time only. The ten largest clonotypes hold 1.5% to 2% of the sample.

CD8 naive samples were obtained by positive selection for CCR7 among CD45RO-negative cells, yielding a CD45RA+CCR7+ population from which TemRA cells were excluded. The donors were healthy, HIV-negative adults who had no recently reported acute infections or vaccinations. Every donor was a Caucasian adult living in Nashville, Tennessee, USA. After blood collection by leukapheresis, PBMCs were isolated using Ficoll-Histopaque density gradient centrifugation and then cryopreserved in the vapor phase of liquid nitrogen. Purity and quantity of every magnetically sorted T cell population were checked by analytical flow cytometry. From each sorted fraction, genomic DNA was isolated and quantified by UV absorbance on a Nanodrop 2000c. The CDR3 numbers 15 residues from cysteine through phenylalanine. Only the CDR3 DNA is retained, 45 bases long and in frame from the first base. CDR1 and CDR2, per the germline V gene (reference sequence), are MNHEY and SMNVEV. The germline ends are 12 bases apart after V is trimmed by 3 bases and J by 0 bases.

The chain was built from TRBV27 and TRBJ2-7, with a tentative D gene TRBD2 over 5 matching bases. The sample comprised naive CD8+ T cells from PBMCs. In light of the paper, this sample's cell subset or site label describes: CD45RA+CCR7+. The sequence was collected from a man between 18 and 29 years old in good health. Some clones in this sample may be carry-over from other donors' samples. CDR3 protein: CASSLRTAVSYEQYF. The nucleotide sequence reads TGTGCCAGCAGTTTGAGGACTGCCGTCTCCTACGAGCAGTACTTC.